Listed below are T cell receptor beta chains from one sample, sequenced in a study of control samples from healthy donors and cancer patients. Sequenced by immunoSEQ multiplex PCR; TCRdb stores in-frame clones only, minus some. Among 95,000 to 150,000 clones listed, just over 90% were seen once. Input material: blood. These receptors were taken from a woman aged 18 to 35 in good health. The CDR3 runs from the conserved cysteine through the conserved F or W. The D gene is left open where the match is weak. Expanded clones get a size class; other rows say once, few or many, or leave the size out.

>TRBV6-1|-|TRBD2|TRBJ2-1
CASSEGAGGPGNEQFF
TGTGCCAGCAGTGAAGGCGCGGGGGGGCCGGGGAATGAGCAGTTCTTC
>TRBV5-1|-|TRBD1|TRBJ2-7
CASSPNTYPVGQPYEQYF
TGCGCCAGCAGCCCTAACACGTACCCCGTGGGACAGCCATACGAGCAGTACTTC
>TRBV4-3|-|-|TRBJ1-3
CASSQVRTGNTIYF
TGCGCCAGCAGCCAAGTTAGGACCGGAAACACCATATATTTT
>TRBV25-1|-|-|TRBJ1-4
CASSDPDGVEKLFF
TGTGCCAGCAGTGACCCGGACGGGGTTGAAAAACTGTTTTTT
>TRBV14|-|-|TRBJ2-3
CASSQVGGPRTDTQYF
TGTGCCAGCAGCCAAGTCGGAGGGCCTCGCACAGATACGCAGTATTTT
>TRBV28|-|TRBD2|TRBJ2-5
CASSFSTSGATLRGETQYF
TGTGCCAGCAGCTTCAGCACTAGCGGGGCAACCTTGCGCGGAGAGACCCAGTACTTC
>TRBV3-1/TRBV3-2|-|TRBD2|TRBJ2-7
CASTLPRSGRDEQYF
TGTGCCAGCACCCTACCAAGGAGCGGGAGGGACGAGCAGTACTTC
>TRBV19|-|-|TRBJ2-3
CASSMRSGEGTDTQYF
TGTGCCAGTAGTATGCGGTCGGGAGAGGGCACAGATACGCAGTATTTT
>TRBV24-1|-|-|TRBJ2-5
CATSEEGETQYF
TGTGCCACCAGTGAGGAGGGGGAGACCCAGTACTTC
>TRBV30|-|TRBD1|TRBJ1-1
CAGPRQGARGTEAFF
TGTGCCGGTCCCAGACAGGGGGCGAGGGGCACTGAAGCTTTCTTT
>TRBV14|-|-|TRBJ1-2
CASSPGYRYGYTF
TGTGCCAGCAGTCCAGGGTACCGGTATGGCTACACCTTC
>TRBV5-4|-|-|TRBJ1-6
CATRQGTAYNSPLHF
TGTGCCACCCGCCAGGGGACCGCCTATAATTCACCCCTCCACTTT
>TRBV28|-|TRBD1|TRBJ2-7
CASSSPTLRPGQGSYEQYF
TGTGCCAGCAGTTCTCCCACCCTTCGGCCGGGACAGGGGTCCTACGAGCAGTACTTC
>TRBV24-1|-|TRBD1|TRBJ2-7
CATSRGQGSYEQYF
TGTGCCACCAGTAGAGGACAGGGCTCCTACGAGCAGTACTTC
>TRBV9|-|-|TRBJ1-4
CASSVGPTNEKLFF
TGTGCCAGCAGCGTCGGTCCAACTAATGAAAAACTGTTTTTT
>TRBV9|-|-|TRBJ1-2
CASSETGSYGYTF
TGTGCCAGCAGCGAAACAGGATCCTATGGCTACACCTTC
>TRBV7-6|-|TRBD2|TRBJ2-2
CASSLARGDTGELFF
TGTGCCAGCAGCTTAGCTCGGGGGGACACCGGGGAGCTGTTTTTT
>TRBV30|few|-|TRBJ1-2
CAWRDEGFYGYTF
TGTGCCTGGAGAGATGAGGGATTCTATGGCTACACCTTC